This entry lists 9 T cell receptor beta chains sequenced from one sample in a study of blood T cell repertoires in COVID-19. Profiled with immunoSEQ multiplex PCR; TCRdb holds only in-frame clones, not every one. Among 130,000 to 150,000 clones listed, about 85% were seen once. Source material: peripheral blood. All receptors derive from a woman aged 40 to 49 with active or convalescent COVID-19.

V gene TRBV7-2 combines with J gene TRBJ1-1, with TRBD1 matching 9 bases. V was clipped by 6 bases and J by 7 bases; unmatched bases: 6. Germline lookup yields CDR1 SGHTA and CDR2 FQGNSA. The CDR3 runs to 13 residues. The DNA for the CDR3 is TGTGCCAGCAGGACCGGGACAGGGCGTGAAGCTTTCTTT. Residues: CASRTGTGREAFF.

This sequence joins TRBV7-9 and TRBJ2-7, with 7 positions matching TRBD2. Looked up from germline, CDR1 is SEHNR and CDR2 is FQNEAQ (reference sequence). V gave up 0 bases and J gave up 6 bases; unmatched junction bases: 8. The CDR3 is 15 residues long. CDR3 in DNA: TGTGCCAGCAGCTTAGCGGGGGGGTATAACGGCGAGCAGTACTTC. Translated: CASSLAGGYNGEQYF.

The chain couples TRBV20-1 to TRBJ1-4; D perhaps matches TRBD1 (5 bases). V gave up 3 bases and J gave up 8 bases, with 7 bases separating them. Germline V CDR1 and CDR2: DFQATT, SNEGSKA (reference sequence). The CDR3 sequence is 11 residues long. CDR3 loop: CSARDKEKLFF. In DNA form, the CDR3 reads TGCAGTGCTAGGGACAAAGAAAAACTGTTTTTT.

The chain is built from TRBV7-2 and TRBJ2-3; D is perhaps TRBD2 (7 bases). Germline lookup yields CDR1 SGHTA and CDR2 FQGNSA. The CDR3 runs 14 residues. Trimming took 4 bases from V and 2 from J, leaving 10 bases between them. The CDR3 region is CASSWGGNTDTQYF. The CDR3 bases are TGTGCCAGCAGCTGGGGGGGCAACACAGATACGCAGTATTTT.

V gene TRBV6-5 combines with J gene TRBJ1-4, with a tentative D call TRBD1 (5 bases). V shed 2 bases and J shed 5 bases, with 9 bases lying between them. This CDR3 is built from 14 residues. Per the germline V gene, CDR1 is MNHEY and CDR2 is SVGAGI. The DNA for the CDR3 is TGTGCCAGCAGTTACGACAGAGGAAATGAAAAACTGTTTTTT. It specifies CASSYDRGNEKLFF.

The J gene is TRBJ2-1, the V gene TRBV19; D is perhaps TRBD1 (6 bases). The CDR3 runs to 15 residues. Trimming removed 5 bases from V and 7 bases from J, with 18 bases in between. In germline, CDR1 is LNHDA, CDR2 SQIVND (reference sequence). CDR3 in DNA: TGTGCCAGTAGTTCAGGGACATATTCTCGAAATGAGCAGTTCTTC. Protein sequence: CASSSGTYSRNEQFF.

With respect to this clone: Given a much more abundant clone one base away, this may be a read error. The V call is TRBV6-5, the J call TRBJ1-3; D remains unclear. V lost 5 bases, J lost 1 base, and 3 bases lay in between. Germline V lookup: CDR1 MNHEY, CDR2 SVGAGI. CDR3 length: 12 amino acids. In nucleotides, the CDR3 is TGTGCCAGCAGTCCTTCTGGAAACACCATATATTTT. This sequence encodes CASSPSGNTIYF.

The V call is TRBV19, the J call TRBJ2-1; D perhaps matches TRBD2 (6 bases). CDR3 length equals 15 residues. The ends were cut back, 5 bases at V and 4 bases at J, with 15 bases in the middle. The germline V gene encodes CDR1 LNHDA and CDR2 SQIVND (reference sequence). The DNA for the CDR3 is TGTGCCAGTAGTGCTCTGGGAGGAGGGTACAATGAGCAGTTCTTC. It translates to CASSALGGGYNEQFF.

The CDR3 DNA is TGCAGCGTTGAGTCGGGAGGTTGGAATGAGCAGTTCTTC. Protein product: CSVESGGWNEQFF. The V call is TRBV29-1, the J call TRBJ2-1, with 7 positions matching TRBD2. Germline V gene data show CDR1 as SQVTM and CDR2 as ANQGSEA. Trimming cost V 3 bases and J 7 bases; bases outside gene matches: 6. The CDR3 loop spans 13 amino acids.